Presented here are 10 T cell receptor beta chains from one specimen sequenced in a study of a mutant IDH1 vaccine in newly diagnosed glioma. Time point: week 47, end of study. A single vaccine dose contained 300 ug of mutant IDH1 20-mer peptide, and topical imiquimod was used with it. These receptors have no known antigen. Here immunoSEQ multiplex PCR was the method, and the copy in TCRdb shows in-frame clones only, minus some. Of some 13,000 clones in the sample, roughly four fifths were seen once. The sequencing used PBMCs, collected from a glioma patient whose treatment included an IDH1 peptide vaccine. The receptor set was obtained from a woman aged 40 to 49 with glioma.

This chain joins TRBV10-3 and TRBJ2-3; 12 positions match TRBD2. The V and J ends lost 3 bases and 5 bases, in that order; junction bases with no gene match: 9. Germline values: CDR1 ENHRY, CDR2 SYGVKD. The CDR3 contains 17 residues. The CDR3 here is CAISESLAGGPRDTQYF. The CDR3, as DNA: TGTGCCATCAGTGAATCCCTAGCGGGAGGGCCTAGAGATACGCAGTATTTT.

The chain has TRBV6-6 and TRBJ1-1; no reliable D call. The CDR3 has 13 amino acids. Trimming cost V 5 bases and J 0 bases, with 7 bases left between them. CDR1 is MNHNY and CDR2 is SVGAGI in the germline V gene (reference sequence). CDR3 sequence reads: CASSAQMNTEAFF. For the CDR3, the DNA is TGTGCCAGCAGTGCTCAGATGAACACTGAAGCTTTCTTT.

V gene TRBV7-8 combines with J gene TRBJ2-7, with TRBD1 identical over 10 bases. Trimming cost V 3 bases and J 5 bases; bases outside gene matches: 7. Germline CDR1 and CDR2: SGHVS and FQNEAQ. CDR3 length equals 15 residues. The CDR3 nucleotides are TGTGCCAGCAGCTTTGGACAGGGGGTCACGAACGAGCAGTACTTC. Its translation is CASSFGQGVTNEQYF.

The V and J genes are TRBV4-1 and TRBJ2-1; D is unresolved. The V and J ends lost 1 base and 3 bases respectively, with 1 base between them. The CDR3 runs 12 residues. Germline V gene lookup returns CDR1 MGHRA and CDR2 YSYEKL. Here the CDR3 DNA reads TGCGCCAGCAGCCAAGGCTACAATGAGCAGTTCTTC. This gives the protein CASSQGYNEQFF.

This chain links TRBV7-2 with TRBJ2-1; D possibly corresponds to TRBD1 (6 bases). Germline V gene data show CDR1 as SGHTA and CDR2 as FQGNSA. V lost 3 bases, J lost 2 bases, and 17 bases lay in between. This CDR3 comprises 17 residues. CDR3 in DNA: TGTGCCAGCAGCTTTTCAGGGGTTCCCCTTGCCTACAATGAGCAGTTCTTC. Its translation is CASSFSGVPLAYNEQFF.

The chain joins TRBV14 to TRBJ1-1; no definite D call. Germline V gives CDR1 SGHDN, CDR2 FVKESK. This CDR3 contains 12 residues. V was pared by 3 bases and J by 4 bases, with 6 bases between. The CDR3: CASSQAGTEAFF. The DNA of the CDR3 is TGTGCCAGCAGCCAGGCGGGCACTGAAGCTTTCTTT.

CDR3 bases: TGTGCCAGCAGCTTACCTTCGAGCGGGGGGGCCATAGATACGCAGTATTTT. Translating it yields CASSLPSSGGAIDTQYF. V and J are TRBV7-2 and TRBJ2-3, with TRBD2 matching 10 bases. V gave up 2 bases and J gave up 5 bases; unmatched junction bases: 10. Germline V gene sequence: CDR1 SGHTA, CDR2 FQGNSA. There are 17 residues in the CDR3.

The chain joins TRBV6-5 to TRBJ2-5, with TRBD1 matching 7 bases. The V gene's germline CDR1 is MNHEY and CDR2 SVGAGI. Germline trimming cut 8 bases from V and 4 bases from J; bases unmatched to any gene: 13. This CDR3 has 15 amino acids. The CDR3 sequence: CASRRGTARGETQYF. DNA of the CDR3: TGTGCCAGCCGCAGGGGGACCGCCCGGGGAGAGACCCAGTACTTC.

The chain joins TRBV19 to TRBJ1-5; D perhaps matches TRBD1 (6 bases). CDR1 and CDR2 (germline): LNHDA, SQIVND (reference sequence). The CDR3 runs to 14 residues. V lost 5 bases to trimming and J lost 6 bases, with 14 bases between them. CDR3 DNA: TGTGCCAGTAGTGGGGGGACACTTGGTCAGCCCCAGCATTTT. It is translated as CASSGGTLGQPQHF. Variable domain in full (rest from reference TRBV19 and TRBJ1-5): DGGITQSPKYLFRKEGQNVTLSCEQNLNHDAMYWYRQDPGQGLRLIYYSQIVNDFQKGDIAEGYSVSREKKESFPLTVTSAQKNPTAFYLCASSGGTLGQPQHFGDGTRLSIL.

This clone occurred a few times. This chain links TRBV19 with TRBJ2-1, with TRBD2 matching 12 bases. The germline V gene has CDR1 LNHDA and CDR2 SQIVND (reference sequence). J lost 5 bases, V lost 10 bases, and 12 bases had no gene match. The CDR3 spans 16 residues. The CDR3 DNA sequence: TGTGCCACCTTCGGACTAGCGGGGACCGGCCACAATGAGCAGTTCTTC. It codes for CATFGLAGTGHNEQFF.